This TCR beta chain was sequenced during a study of blood T cell repertoires in COVID-19. CDR1 SGHRS and CDR2 YFSETQ come from the germline V gene. The length of the CDR3 is 11 residues. V lost 4 bases and J 7 bases, leaving 8 bases between the germline ends. The assay was immunoSEQ multiplex PCR, and TCRdb's table has in-frame clones only and misses some. The sample yields around 70,000 clones, around nine tenths seen once. Sequencing input: peripheral blood. J is TRBJ1-2 and V is TRBV5-1; D is unclear. The receptor was derived from a human donor in a cohort sampled during active COVID-19. The CDR3 coding sequence is TGCGCCAGCAGCACAGACGGTGGCTACACCTTC. Translating gives CASSTDGGYTF.